The source of this TCR beta chain is a study of blood T cell repertoires in COVID-19. Whole-study context: Spain, Italy and the United States supplied samples that represented acute and convalescent COVID-19. PBMCs, B-cell-depleted T cells, or T cells were the source of the cDNA or gDNA that made up the material.

Germline V gene sequence: CDR1 MGHDK, CDR2 SYGVNS. V lost 8 bases to trimming and J lost 4 bases; unmatched junction nucleotides: 3. The CDR3 is 12 residues long. Clones were sequenced by immunoSEQ multiplex PCR, and TCRdb holds only the in-frame ones, with some missing. Altogether 60,000 to 90,000 clones are present, approximately 80% being singletons, with the ten largest covering approximately 20%. Sequencing used peripheral blood. The TCR originated in a woman aged 45-65 years with acute or convalescent COVID-19. The rearrangement uses TRBV25-1 and TRBJ1-2, with 8 bases fitting TRBD1. The CDR3 coding sequence is TGTGCCAGCGGGACAGGAGTCTATGGCTACACCTTC. Protein product: CASGTGVYGYTF.